In this sample, the clone carrying this T cell receptor (beta chain) turned up many times. Not enrolled were patients with uncontrolled infection, other autoimmune disease, pregnancy or lactation. This entry comes from a study of T cells in Graves' hyperthyroidism and ophthalmopathy. V lost 7 bases, J lost 1 base, and 10 bases lay in between. Germline V lookup: CDR1 ENHRY, CDR2 SYGVKD. There are 13 residues in the CDR3. There were TCR beta CDR3 regions amplified from RNA transcripts. First-round RT-PCR with HTBI primers amplified the TCR CDR3 region. TCRdb reanalysed the multiplex PCR reads using MiXCR and keeps one entry per CDR3 protein. The sample has 750,000 to 950,000 distinct CDR3 sequences, roughly 40% seen once.

The TCR originated in a man younger than 35 with Graves' hyperthyroidism. The sample taken for sequencing was blood. This chain connects TRBV10-3 to TRBJ1-1, with D maybe TRBD1 (5 bases). The DNA of the CDR3 is TGTGCCATCAATTCCAGGGCGAACACTGAAGCTTTCTTT. This codes for CAINSRANTEAFF.